This TCR beta chain was identified during a study of neurological immune-mediated disorders. The team produced cDNA through 5'RACE using 10-nucleotide random UMIs. From 15-18 subjects, each sequencing run yielded over 180 million TCR-beta sequences. MiXCR was run by TCRdb on the 5' RACE reads, yielding one entry per CDR3 protein. The sample has more than 70,000 distinct CDR3 sequences; under 20% are singletons. The study's findings and limits: No expanded-clone CDR3 amino acid sequence recurred across subjects, suggesting private TCR-beta repertoires.

Ten or more counts support this clonotype. No antigen is known for it. PBMCs stored at -80 C, 2 million in total, were the source of the unsorted libraries. This sequence originates from a woman aged 40 to 50 in good health. The sequencing input was PBMCs.

The CDR3: CASSYSLQVLGYNEQFF. CDR3 DNA sequence: TGTGCCAGCAGTTATTCCCTCCAGGTATTGGGGTACAATGAGCAGTTCTTC. The chain carries TRBV6-5 and TRBJ2-1, with D unclear. The CDR3 loop spans 17 amino acids. Trimming took off 3 bases at V and 4 bases at J, with 19 bases between the two ends. Germline assignment: CDR1 MNHEY and CDR2 SVGAGI.